The 19 T cell receptor beta chains below come from one sample, sequenced in a study of OX40 agonist ivuxolimab in advanced cancers. Method: immunoSEQ multiplex PCR; TCRdb's copy keeps in-frame clones and lacks some. The sample gives tens of thousands of clones, approximately 89% of which show up once; around 20% is in the top ten. Sequences were derived from CD4+ or CD8+ T cells sorted from blood, sampled in a trial of the OX40 agonist ivuxolimab. All receptors come from an adult with an advanced solid tumor such as melanoma, head and neck, liver or kidney cancer.

The chain couples TRBV19 to TRBJ1-5; D perhaps matches TRBD1 (5 bases). This CDR3 is built from 17 residues. V was trimmed by 0 bases and J by 2 bases, leaving 14 bases between them. CDR1 is LNHDA and CDR2 is SQIVND in the germline V gene (reference sequence). The CDR3 nucleotides are TGTGCCAGTAGTATAGATTGGGGCCGTTTTGGCAATCAGCCCCAGCATTTT. As protein: CASSIDWGRFGNQPQHF.

The V and J genes are TRBV9 and TRBJ1-1; 7 bases match TRBD1. This CDR3 contains 14 residues. V was clipped by 4 bases and J by 1 base; unmatched bases: 4. Germline V lookup: CDR1 SGDLS, CDR2 YYNGEE. The CDR3 protein is CASSPWTGNTEAFF. Written as DNA, the CDR3 is TGTGCCAGCAGCCCCTGGACAGGGAACACTGAAGCTTTCTTT.

The chain uses TRBV6-5 and TRBJ1-4; 10 bases fit TRBD1. This CDR3 region has 15 residues. CDR1 MNHEY and CDR2 SVGAGI come from the germline V gene. The V and J ends lost 6 bases and 8 bases, in that order; junction bases with no gene match: 9. This CDR3 reads CASSSTGGGGEKLFF. The CDR3 DNA is TGTGCCAGCAGCTCGACAGGGGGCGGAGGGGAAAAACTGTTTTTT.

V is TRBV19 and J is TRBJ2-2, with 7 bases fitting TRBD1. Trimming cost V 7 bases and J 6 bases; bases outside gene matches: 8. CDR3 length: 14 amino acids. Germline lookup yields CDR1 LNHDA and CDR2 SQIVND (reference sequence). The CDR3 here is CASKEGAAAGELFF. CDR3 in DNA: TGTGCCAGTAAAGAGGGGGCGGCGGCCGGGGAGCTGTTTTTT.

This clone turned up a few times. V is TRBV19 and J is TRBJ2-7, with TRBD2 matching 9 bases. Trimming took 3 bases from V and 2 from J; bases not matched to a gene: 5. CDR1 is LNHDA, CDR2 SQIVND, per germline (reference sequence). The CDR3 extends over 15 amino acids. The CDR3 reads CASSISLAGAYEQYF. In DNA, the CDR3 is TGTGCCAGTAGTATTTCACTAGCGGGTGCCTACGAGCAGTACTTC. Complete variable domain (other parts from reference TRBV19 and TRBJ2-7): DGGITQSPKYLFRKEGQNVTLSCEQNLNHDAMYWYRQDPGQGLRLIYYSQIVNDFQKGDIAEGYSVSREKKESFPLTVTSAQKNPTAFYLCASSISLAGAYEQYFGPGTRLTVT.

V is TRBV7-9 and J is TRBJ2-2; D remains ambiguous. Germline CDR1 and CDR2: SEHNR and FQNEAQ (reference sequence). This CDR3 contains 12 residues. The ends were cut back, 5 bases at V and 3 bases at J, with 4 bases in the middle. CDR3 DNA: TGTGCCAGCAGCGCAGACACCGGGGAGCTGTTTTTT. Protein product: CASSADTGELFF.

The chain is built from TRBV7-9 and TRBJ2-5; D tentatively reads TRBD1 or TRBD2 (5 bases each). The CDR3 runs 14 residues. V lost 5 bases, J lost 3 bases, and 13 bases lay in between. The germline V gene has CDR1 SEHNR and CDR2 FQNEAQ (reference sequence). The CDR3 loop reads CASSLTGTEETQYF. The CDR3 bases are TGTGCCAGCAGCCTGACTGGGACCGAAGAGACCCAGTACTTC.

The chain's CDR3 is CASSIGDTYEQYF. The CDR3 DNA follows: TGTGCCAGCAGCATCGGAGACACCTACGAGCAGTACTTC. The chain uses TRBV14 and TRBJ2-7, with unresolved D. Germline V gene data show CDR1 as SGHDN and CDR2 as FVKESK. This CDR3 has 13 amino acids. The germline V and J ends were trimmed by 5 bases and 2 bases, with 10 bases remaining between them.

The chain has TRBV14 and TRBJ1-4; a weak D match, TRBD1 (5 bases). CDR1 and CDR2 from the germline V gene are SGHDN and FVKESK. The CDR3 is 16 residues long. Trimming left V 2 bases short and J 0 bases short, with 10 bases between. The CDR3 DNA reads TGTGCCAGCAGCCAAAATGGGGGAACAACTAATGAAAAACTGTTTTTT. This sequence encodes CASSQNGGTTNEKLFF.

The chain combines TRBV16 with TRBJ2-7; D is perhaps TRBD1 (6 bases). Germline CDR1 and CDR2: KGHSY and FQNENV. The CDR3 spans 14 residues. Trimming removed 1 base from V and 2 bases from J, with 9 bases in between. CDR3 coding DNA: TGTGCCAGCAGCCAATGGGCAGGGGCCTACGAGCAGTACTTC. It specifies CASSQWAGAYEQYF.

V usage is TRBV4-1 and J usage is TRBJ2-1; D is uncertain. Trimming shortened V by 1 base and J by 4 bases, and 8 bases separated the two germline ends. The length of the CDR3 is 14 residues. CDR1 and CDR2 (germline): MGHRA, YSYEKL. CDR3 in DNA: TGCGCCAGCAGCCAAGGGCACTTATACAATGAGCAGTTCTTC. Translating gives CASSQGHLYNEQFF.

This sequence joins TRBV6-1 and TRBJ2-3; D assignment may be TRBD1 or TRBD2 (5 bases each). Between the trimmed V and J ends, which lost 3 bases and 2 bases, there was a span of 12 bases. The CDR3 length is 15 residues. CDR1 is MNHNS, CDR2 SASEGT, per germline. DNA of the CDR3: TGTGCCAGCAGTGAGCTCCGGGACCACACAGATACGCAGTATTTT. Amino acids: CASSELRDHTDTQYF.

The CDR3 DNA reads as TGCGCCAGCAGCCAAGGAGGCCACGAGCAGTACTTC. It codes for CASSQGGHEQYF. This sequence joins TRBV4-1 and TRBJ2-7; no reliable D call. The CDR3 covers 12 residues. Trimming pared 1 base from V and 5 bases from J, leaving 6 bases between. CDR1 is MGHRA and CDR2 is YSYEKL in the germline V gene.

This clone was detected once. V is TRBV6-1 and J is TRBJ2-7, with 9 positions matching TRBD1. Trimming removed 1 base from V and 3 bases from J; junction bases left unmatched: 4. From germline, CDR1 is MNHNS and CDR2 SASEGT. This CDR3 spans 15 amino acids. The CDR3 region has the DNA TGTGCCAGCAGTGAAGACAGGGGGCTTGGCTACGAGCAGTACTTC. Its protein product is CASSEDRGLGYEQYF.

The chain combines TRBV5-5 with TRBJ2-1; D call uncertain. Germline V gene lookup returns CDR1 SGHKS and CDR2 YYEKEE (reference sequence). Trimming removed 0 bases from V and 7 bases from J, with 11 bases in between. CDR3 length: 14 amino acids. The CDR3 spells CASSLGGLLNEQFF. CDR3 coding DNA: TGTGCCAGCAGCTTGGGAGGTTTATTAAATGAGCAGTTCTTC.

This chain uses TRBV6-1 with TRBJ1-5; the D is unclear. Germline CDR1 MNHNS, CDR2 SASEGT. CDR3 length: 15 residues. Between the trimmed V and J ends, which lost 5 bases and 4 bases, there was a span of 15 bases. CDR3 loop: CASSPVPRGNQPQHF. The CDR3 nucleotides are TGTGCCAGCAGTCCCGTCCCCAGAGGGAATCAGCCCCAGCATTTT.

The chain joins TRBV19 to TRBJ2-2; TRBD2 agrees at 14 bases. This CDR3 region has 17 residues. The V gene end was trimmed by 5 bases and the J gene end by 4 bases; junction bases not matched to a gene: 6. Germline loops: CDR1 LNHDA, CDR2 SQIVND (reference sequence). This chain's CDR3 is CASSPWTSGGPTGELFF. The CDR3 DNA follows: TGTGCCAGTAGTCCGTGGACTAGCGGGGGGCCCACCGGGGAGCTGTTTTTT.

The chain has TRBV5-1 and TRBJ1-2; 8 positions match TRBD1. The germline gives CDR1 SGHRS, CDR2 YFSETQ. The ends lost 3 bases at V and 8 bases at J; junction bases unmatched: 3. The length of the CDR3 is 12 residues. CDR3 protein: CASSSTGEGYTF. For the CDR3, the DNA is TGCGCCAGCAGCTCGACAGGGGAAGGCTACACCTTC.

J is TRBJ2-1 and V is TRBV4-1; tentatively, D is TRBD1 (8 bases). The V gene's germline CDR1 is MGHRA and CDR2 YSYEKL. The CDR3 extends over 14 amino acids. The germline V and J ends were trimmed by 4 bases and 7 bases, with 14 bases remaining between them. CDR3: CASSLTQGGNEQFF. The CDR3 DNA follows: TGCGCCAGCAGCCTTACACAGGGGGGGAATGAGCAGTTCTTC.